This T cell receptor beta chain was sequenced during a study of control samples from healthy donors and cancer patients. Sequenced by immunoSEQ multiplex PCR; TCRdb stores in-frame clones only, minus some. The table has 110,000 or so clones, approximately 90% seen once. J was trimmed by 8 bases and V by 4 bases; bases with no gene match: 10. Germline V CDR1 and CDR2: SGHVS, FQNEAQ. This CDR3 has 15 amino acids. This TCR was sampled from a woman in her fifties or sixties in good health. Sequenced input: blood. The chain couples TRBV7-8 to TRBJ1-4, with TRBD1 identical over 7 bases. CDR3 sequence (DNA): TGTGCCAGCAGCTCGAGGACAGGACTTTGGGAAAAACTGTTTTTT. It encodes CASSSRTGLWEKLFF.